This entry concerns a single T cell receptor beta chain. These data originate in a study of beta chain features in type 1 diabetes. CDR1 MNHEY and CDR2 SMNVEV come from the germline V gene (reference sequence). The V and J ends lost 7 bases and 4 bases respectively, with 14 bases between them. The CDR3 loop spans 14 amino acids. Reverse transcription of all isolated RNA meant that expressed TCRB transcripts were sequenced. Sequenced by immunoSEQ multiplex PCR; TCRdb stores in-frame clones only, minus some. The table shows about 230,000 clones, with over 8.5% occurring only once. The sequence derives from a woman aged 18-29 years in good health. Sequencing input: naive CD4+ T cells from blood. J is TRBJ2-1 and V is TRBV27; a weak D match, TRBD2 (5 bases). CDR3 coding DNA: TGTGCCAGCACCCCAATTCGGGGTTACAATGAGCAGTTCTTC. This sequence encodes CASTPIRGYNEQFF.